The 14 T cell receptor beta chains below come from one sample, sequenced in a study of blood T cell repertoires in COVID-19. Repertoires were generated with immunoSEQ multiplex PCR, while TCRdb's copy carries only in-frame clones and drops some. The data contain 250,000 or so clones, 70% to 90% of them seen just once; the ten biggest clones take up less than 4.5%. What was sequenced was peripheral blood. The source is a man aged 50-60 years with acute or convalescent COVID-19.

This clone was counted between two and nine times. V and J are TRBV19 and TRBJ1-6; possibly TRBD1 for D (5 bases). Between the trimmed V and J ends, which lost 4 bases and 6 bases, there was a span of 10 bases. CDR1 and CDR2 from the germline V gene are LNHDA and SQIVND (reference sequence). This CDR3 is 14 amino acids long. CDR3 in amino acids: CASSTRVGNSPLHF. The CDR3, as DNA: TGTGCCAGTAGTACCAGGGTCGGTAATTCACCCCTCCACTTT.

V is TRBV2 and J is TRBJ1-6; D is unclear. The germline CDR1 and CDR2 sequences are SNHLY and FYNNEI. CDR3 length: 14 residues. Trimming stripped 8 bases from V and 9 bases from J, with 17 bases between. The CDR3 loop is CASWSGKWSSPLHF. CDR3 DNA sequence: TGTGCCAGCTGGTCGGGGAAATGGAGTTCACCCCTCCACTTT. Based on the CDR3 plus reference TRBV2 and TRBJ1-6, the full variable domain is EPEVTQTPSHQVTQMGQEVILRCVPISNHLYFYWYRQILGQKVEFLVSFYNNEISEKSEIFDDQFSVERPDGSNFTLKIRSTKLEDSAMYFCASWSGKWSSPLHFGNGTRLTVT.

The chain employs TRBV10-3 and TRBJ1-2, with D unresolved. Trimming took off 2 bases at V and 5 bases at J, with 15 bases between the two ends. The CDR3 spans 15 residues. CDR1 ENHRY and CDR2 SYGVKD come from the germline V gene. For the CDR3, the DNA is TGTGCCATCAGTGAGGCCCCACACTCGAGGTATGGCTACACCTTC. Translating it yields CAISEAPHSRYGYTF.

The rearrangement links TRBV19 to TRBJ2-3, with D perhaps matching TRBD2 (6 bases). The CDR3 has 15 amino acids. V lost 1 base to trimming and J lost 1 base, with 9 bases between them. CDR1 is LNHDA and CDR2 is SQIVND in the germline V gene (reference sequence). The CDR3 DNA reads TGTGCCAGTAGTATAGTGGCTAGCGGCACAGATACGCAGTATTTT. It encodes CASSIVASGTDTQYF.

The rearrangement uses TRBV10-3 and TRBJ1-4; D possibly corresponds to TRBD1 (6 bases). CDR3 length: 14 amino acids. Deletions cut 3 bases from V and 3 bases from J, with 8 bases between. Germline CDR1 ENHRY, CDR2 SYGVKD. CDR3 protein: CAISDRGPNEKLFF. The CDR3 DNA is TGTGCCATCAGTGACAGGGGCCCTAATGAAAAACTGTTTTTT.

This clone has just one count. J is TRBJ2-7 and V is TRBV3-1 (or the pseudogene TRBV3-2); D is perhaps TRBD2 (6 bases). Germline assignment: CDR1 LGHDT and CDR2 YNNKEL (reference sequence). The V end lost 4 bases, the J end lost 1 base, and 26 bases lay between the germline ends. This CDR3 has 19 amino acids. The CDR3 DNA is TGTGCCAGCAGCCTGGGGACTGATTACGCTAAACCCCTTTCCTACGAGCAGTACTTC. This translates into CASSLGTDYAKPLSYEQYF.

The rearrangement links TRBV12-5 to TRBJ1-2, with 10 bases fitting TRBD1. Germline CDR1 is LGHNT and CDR2 is FRNRAP. CDR3 size: 15 residues. Trimming at V came to 1 base and at J to 4 bases, leaving 3 bases not matched to a gene. The CDR3 sequence: CASGLGQGALYGYTF. The CDR3 DNA reads TGTGCTAGTGGTTTGGGACAGGGGGCCCTCTATGGCTACACCTTC.

This clone occurred once. V is TRBV7-3 and J is TRBJ2-7; TRBD2 matches 7 bases. CDR3 length: 15 amino acids. Per the germline V gene, CDR1 is SGHTA and CDR2 is FQGTGA. Trimming removed 1 base from V and 5 bases from J; junction bases left unmatched: 8. CDR3 region: CASSLNGRVLNEQYF. For the CDR3, the DNA is TGTGCCAGCAGCTTAAATGGGAGGGTTCTCAACGAGCAGTACTTC.

The V call is TRBV6-2 or TRBV6-3, the J call TRBJ2-2, with 10 bases matching TRBD2. Looked up from germline, CDR1 is MNHEY and CDR2 is SVGEGT. The CDR3 totals 17 residues. V lost 1 base and J lost 5; bases outside the gene matches: 7. CDR3 bases: TGTGCCAGCAGTTACTGGGTCCTAGCGGGGGAAACCGGGGAGCTGTTTTTT. This translates into CASSYWVLAGETGELFF.

For this clone: Other DNA sequences from this sample encode an identical CDR3 as well. V usage is TRBV27 and J usage is TRBJ1-2; D may be TRBD1 (5 bases). Trimming took 2 bases from V and 5 from J, leaving 9 bases between them. Germline CDR1 MNHEY, CDR2 SMNVEV (reference sequence). The CDR3 sequence is 13 residues long. CDR3 nucleotide sequence: TGTGCCAGCAGTTTACAGGGAGGGTATGGCTACACCTTC. It translates to CASSLQGGYGYTF.

The rearrangement joins TRBV7-8 to TRBJ1-1; D unresolved. The CDR3 covers 13 residues. The V and J ends lost 5 bases and 5 bases respectively, with 12 bases between them. Germline assignment: CDR1 SGHVS and CDR2 FQNEAQ. CDR3: CASSPLGGTEAFF. In DNA form, the CDR3 reads TGTGCCAGCAGCCCCCTTGGAGGGACTGAAGCTTTCTTT.

This chain connects TRBV18 to TRBJ1-3; tentative D call: TRBD1 (6 bases). Germline loops: CDR1 KGHSH, CDR2 LQKENI. This CDR3 contains 15 residues. Trimming cost V 6 bases and J 0 bases, with 12 bases left between them. The CDR3 DNA sequence: TGTGCCAGCTCTCCTGGGGGCCTCTCTGGAAACACCATATATTTT. This gives the protein CASSPGGLSGNTIYF.

This clone has more than one count but fewer than ten. This CDR3 is CASLDGTGVLWQYF. CDR3 coding DNA: TGTGCCAGCCTCGATGGGACAGGGGTGTTGTGGCAGTACTTC. The V gene is TRBV6-6, the J gene TRBJ2-7, with 10 bases identical to TRBD1. This CDR3 comprises 14 residues. Germline CDR1 reads MNHNY; CDR2 reads SVGAGI (reference sequence). Trimming removed 8 bases from V and 9 bases from J; junction bases left unmatched: 13.

The genes are TRBV19 and TRBJ1-2; D is perhaps TRBD1 (6 bases). Germline V lookup: CDR1 LNHDA, CDR2 SQIVND (reference sequence). The germline V and J ends were trimmed by 3 bases and 5 bases, with 19 bases remaining between them. The CDR3 is 16 amino acids. CDR3 DNA sequence: TGTGCCAGTAGTATGATCCCACAGGGCCCTCTGTATGGCTACACCTTC. It specifies CASSMIPQGPLYGYTF.